These 10 T cell receptor beta chains came from one sample sequenced in a study of blood T cell repertoires in COVID-19. Here immunoSEQ multiplex PCR was the method, and the copy in TCRdb shows in-frame clones only, minus some. The table records hundreds of thousands of clones, around nine tenths of them present only once. The source material was PBMCs or T cells enriched from blood (not recorded which). These TCRs come from a man in his 60s who had recovered from COVID-19.

This chain uses TRBV2 with TRBJ1-1, with D possibly TRBD1 on 5 matching bases. With 5 bases removed from V and 4 bases from J, the gap between germline ends came to 17 bases. This CDR3 is 15 amino acids long. Germline values: CDR1 SNHLY, CDR2 FYNNEI. The CDR3 is CASSPTGGIPTEAFF. The CDR3 DNA reads as TGTGCCAGCAGTCCGACGGGGGGGATTCCCACTGAAGCTTTCTTT.

This chain uses TRBV6-4 with TRBJ2-6, with D possibly being TRBD1 (6 bases). The V end lost 4 bases, the J end lost 2 bases, and 12 bases lay between the germline ends. The CDR3 totals 16 residues. Germline-derived CDR1 and CDR2 are MRHNA and SNTAGT. For the CDR3, the DNA is TGTGCCAGCAGTGGAGAAACAGGGACTGGGGCCAACGTCCTGACTTTC. Translated: CASSGETGTGANVLTF.

The gene calls are TRBV12-5 and TRBJ1-4, with D possibly matching TRBD1 (6 bases). The CDR3 runs 14 residues. The ends were cut back, 3 bases at V and 5 bases at J, with 10 bases in the middle. The germline CDR1 and CDR2 sequences are LGHNT and FRNRAP. This CDR3 reads CASGFGQRNEKLFF. Written as DNA, the CDR3 is TGTGCTAGTGGTTTCGGACAGAGAAATGAAAAACTGTTTTTT. The full variable domain, rest sourced from reference TRBV12-5 and TRBJ1-4, is DARVTQTPRHKVTEMGQEVTMRCQPILGHNTVFWYRQTMMQGLELLAYFRNRAPLDDSGMPKDRFSAEMPDATLATLKIQPSEPRDSAVYFCASGFGQRNEKLFFGSGTQLSVL.

The chain joins TRBV28 to TRBJ1-1; TRBD1 matches at 7 bases. Unmatched junction bases numbered 9, after V lost 10 bases and J lost 1 base. CDR1 is MDHEN, CDR2 SYDVKM, per germline. The CDR3 runs to 14 residues. CDR3 in amino acids: CATLRGTPNTEAFF. The CDR3 DNA reads TGTGCCACCCTCAGGGGGACACCGAACACTGAAGCTTTCTTT.

This chain connects TRBV6-5 to TRBJ1-6; D may be TRBD1 (5 bases). V lost 7 bases, J lost 6 bases, and 16 bases lay in between. The CDR3 is 15 residues long. Per the germline V gene, CDR1 is MNHEY and CDR2 is SVGAGI. CDR3 coding DNA: TGTGCCAGCAACCTCGTGGGGGGAGGTAATTCACCCCTCCACTTT. It codes for CASNLVGGGNSPLHF.

V and J are TRBV7-3 and TRBJ2-1; no definite D call. The germline V gene has CDR1 SGHTA and CDR2 FQGTGA. The CDR3 runs 17 residues. V was clipped by 0 bases and J by 0 bases, with 12 bases between them. The CDR3 DNA reads TGTGCCAGCAGCTTAACATTTGAGGCAGACTCCTACAATGAGCAGTTCTTC. Its translation is CASSLTFEADSYNEQFF. The variable domain in full, with the rest retrieved from reference TRBV7-3 and TRBJ2-1, is GAGVSQTPSNKVTEKGKYVELRCDPISGHTALYWYRQSLGQGPEFLIYFQGTGAADDSGLPNDRFFAVRPEGSVSTLKIQRTERGDSAVYLCASSLTFEADSYNEQFFGPGTRLTVL.

This clone has a single count. CDR3 residues: CASSYHSNNQPQHF. The CDR3 DNA follows: TGTGCCAGCAGTTATCACAGTAACAATCAGCCCCAGCATTTT. The rearrangement joins TRBV6-2 or TRBV6-3 to TRBJ1-5; the D is unclear. Germline V gene data show CDR1 as MNHEY and CDR2 as SVGEGT. V lost 3 bases to trimming and J lost 3 bases, with 9 bases between them. This CDR3 has 14 residues.

This clone has just one count. This chain connects TRBV6-1 to TRBJ1-4, with no clear D. Trimming cost V 3 bases and J 5 bases, with 10 bases left between them. Germline CDR1 MNHNS, CDR2 SASEGT. CDR3 size: 14 residues. Here the CDR3 reads CASSDASKNEKLFF. The CDR3 nucleotides read TGTGCCAGCAGTGACGCGAGCAAAAATGAAAAACTGTTTTTT.

This sequence joins TRBV15 and TRBJ1-6; D remains ambiguous. The ends were cut back, 1 base at V and 8 bases at J, with 3 bases in the middle. Germline V gene sequence: CDR1 LNHNV, CDR2 YYDKDF (reference sequence). This CDR3 spans 12 amino acids. DNA for the CDR3: TGTGCCACCAGCAGAGCTTATTCACCCCTCCACTTT. It yields the protein CATSRAYSPLHF. The whole variable domain, filled in from reference TRBV15 and TRBJ1-6, reads DAMVIQNPRYQVTQFGKPVTLSCSQTLNHNVMYWYQQKSSQAPKLLFHYYDKDFNNEADTPDNFQSRRPNTSFCFLDIRSPGLGDTAMYLCATSRAYSPLHFGNGTRLTVT.

Turning to this clone: The junction departs from germline at one end; a sequencing error may be responsible. The chain couples TRBV7-7 to TRBJ2-1; 16 nucleotides match TRBD2. The CDR3 spans 15 residues. Per the germline V gene, CDR1 is SSHAT and CDR2 is FNYEAQ (reference sequence). The CDR3 loop reads CASSTGLAGGREQFF. The CDR3 DNA follows: TGTGCTAGCAGCACGGGACTAGCGGGGGGGCGTGAGCAGTTCTTC.